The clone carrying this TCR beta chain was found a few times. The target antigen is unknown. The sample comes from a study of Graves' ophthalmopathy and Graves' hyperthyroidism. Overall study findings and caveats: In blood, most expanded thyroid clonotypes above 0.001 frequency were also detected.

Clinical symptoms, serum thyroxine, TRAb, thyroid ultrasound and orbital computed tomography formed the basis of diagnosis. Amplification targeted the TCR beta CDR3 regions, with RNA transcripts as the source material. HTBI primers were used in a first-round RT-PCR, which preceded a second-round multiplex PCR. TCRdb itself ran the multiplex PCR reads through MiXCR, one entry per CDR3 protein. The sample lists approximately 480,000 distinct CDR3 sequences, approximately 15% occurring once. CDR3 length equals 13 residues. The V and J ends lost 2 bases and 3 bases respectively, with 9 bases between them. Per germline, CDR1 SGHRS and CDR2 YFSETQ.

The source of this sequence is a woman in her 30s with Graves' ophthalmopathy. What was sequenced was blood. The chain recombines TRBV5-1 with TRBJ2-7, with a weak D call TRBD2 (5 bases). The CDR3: CASSFSAVYEQYF. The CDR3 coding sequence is TGCGCCAGCAGCTTCTCAGCGGTCTACGAGCAGTACTTC.